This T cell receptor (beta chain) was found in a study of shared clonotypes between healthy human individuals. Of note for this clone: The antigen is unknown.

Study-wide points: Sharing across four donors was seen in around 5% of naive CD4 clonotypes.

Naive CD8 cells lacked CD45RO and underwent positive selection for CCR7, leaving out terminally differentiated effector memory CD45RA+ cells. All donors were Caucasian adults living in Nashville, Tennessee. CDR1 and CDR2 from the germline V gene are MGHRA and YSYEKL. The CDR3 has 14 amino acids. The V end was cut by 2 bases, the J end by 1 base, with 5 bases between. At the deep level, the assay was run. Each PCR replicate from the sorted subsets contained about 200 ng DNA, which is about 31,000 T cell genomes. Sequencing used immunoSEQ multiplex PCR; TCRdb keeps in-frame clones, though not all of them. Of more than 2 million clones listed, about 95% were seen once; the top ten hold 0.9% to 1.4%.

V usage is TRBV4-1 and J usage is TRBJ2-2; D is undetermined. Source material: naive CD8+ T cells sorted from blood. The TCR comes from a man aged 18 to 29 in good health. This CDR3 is CASSQILNTGELFF. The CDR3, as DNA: TGCGCCAGCAGCCAAATCTTGAACACCGGGGAGCTGTTTTTT.